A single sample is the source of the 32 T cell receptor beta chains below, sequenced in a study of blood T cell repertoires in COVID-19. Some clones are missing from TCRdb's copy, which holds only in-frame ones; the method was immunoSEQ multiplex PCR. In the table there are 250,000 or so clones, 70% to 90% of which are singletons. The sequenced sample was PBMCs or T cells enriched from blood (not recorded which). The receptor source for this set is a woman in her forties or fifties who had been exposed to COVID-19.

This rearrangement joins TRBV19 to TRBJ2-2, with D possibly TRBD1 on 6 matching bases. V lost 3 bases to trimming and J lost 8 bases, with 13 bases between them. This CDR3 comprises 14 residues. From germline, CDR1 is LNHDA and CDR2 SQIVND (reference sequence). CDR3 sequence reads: CASSMNRVLGELFF. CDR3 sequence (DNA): TGTGCCAGTAGTATGAACAGGGTACTAGGGGAGCTGTTTTTT.

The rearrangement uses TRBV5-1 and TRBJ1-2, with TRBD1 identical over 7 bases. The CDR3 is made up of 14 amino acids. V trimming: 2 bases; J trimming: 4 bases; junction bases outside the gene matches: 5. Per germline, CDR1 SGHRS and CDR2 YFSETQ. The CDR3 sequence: CASSLGGEPYGYTF. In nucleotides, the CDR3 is TGCGCCAGCAGCTTAGGGGGCGAGCCCTATGGCTACACCTTC.

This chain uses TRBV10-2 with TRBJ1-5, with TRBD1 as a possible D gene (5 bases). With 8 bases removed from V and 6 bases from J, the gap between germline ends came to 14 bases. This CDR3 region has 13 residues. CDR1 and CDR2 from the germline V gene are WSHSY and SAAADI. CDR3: CASLTGVGQPQHF. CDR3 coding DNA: TGCGCCAGCCTGACGGGGGTGGGTCAGCCCCAGCATTTT.

CDR3 loop: CASSFSGIGGLRNTIYF. Here the CDR3 DNA reads TGTGCCAGCAGCTTCTCGGGAATAGGGGGCTTGAGGAACACCATATATTTT. The chain employs TRBV11-2 and TRBJ1-3; TRBD1 aligns across 7 bases. The junction had 15 bases not matched to a gene; V was cut back by 3 bases and J by 7 bases. The CDR3 spans 17 residues. CDR1 is SGHAT, CDR2 FQNNGV, per germline.

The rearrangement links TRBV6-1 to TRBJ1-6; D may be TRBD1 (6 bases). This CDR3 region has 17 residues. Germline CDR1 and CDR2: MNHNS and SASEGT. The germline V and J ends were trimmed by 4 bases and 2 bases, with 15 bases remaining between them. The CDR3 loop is CASSVSPSGAYNSPLHF. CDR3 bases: TGTGCCAGCAGTGTGTCCCCCTCAGGGGCCTATAATTCACCCCTCCACTTT.

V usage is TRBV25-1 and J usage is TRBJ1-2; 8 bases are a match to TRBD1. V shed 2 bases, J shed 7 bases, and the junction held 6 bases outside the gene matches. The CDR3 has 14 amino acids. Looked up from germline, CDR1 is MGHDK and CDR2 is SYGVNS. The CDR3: CASSEMAGGSGYTF. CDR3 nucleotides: TGTGCCAGCAGTGAAATGGCAGGGGGCTCTGGCTACACCTTC.

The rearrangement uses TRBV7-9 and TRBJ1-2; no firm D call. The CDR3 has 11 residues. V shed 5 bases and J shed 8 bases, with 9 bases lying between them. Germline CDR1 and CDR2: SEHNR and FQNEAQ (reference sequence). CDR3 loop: CASSPVEGYTF. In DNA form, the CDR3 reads TGTGCCAGCAGCCCGGTAGAGGGCTACACCTTC.

The CDR3 loop reads CASSLVGGQPQHF. The CDR3 DNA reads as TGTGCCAGCAGCTTGGTAGGGGGACAGCCCCAGCATTTT. The chain is built from TRBV5-8 and TRBJ1-5; possible D gene TRBD1, 6 bases. This CDR3 has 13 amino acids. Trimming removed 0 bases from V and 7 bases from J, with 8 bases in between. Germline V gene sequence: CDR1 SGHTS, CDR2 YDEGEE.

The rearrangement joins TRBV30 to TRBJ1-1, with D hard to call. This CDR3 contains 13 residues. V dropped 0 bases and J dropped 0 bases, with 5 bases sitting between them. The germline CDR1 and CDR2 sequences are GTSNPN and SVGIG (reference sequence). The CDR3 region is CAWSVLLNTEAFF. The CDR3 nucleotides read TGTGCCTGGAGTGTACTGTTGAACACTGAAGCTTTCTTT.

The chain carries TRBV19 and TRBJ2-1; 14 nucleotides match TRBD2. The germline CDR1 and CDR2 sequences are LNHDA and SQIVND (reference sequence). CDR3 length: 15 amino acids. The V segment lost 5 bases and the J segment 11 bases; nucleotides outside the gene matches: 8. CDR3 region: CASSSWGTSGGQQFF. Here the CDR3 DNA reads TGTGCCAGTAGTTCCTGGGGGACTAGCGGGGGACAGCAGTTCTTC.

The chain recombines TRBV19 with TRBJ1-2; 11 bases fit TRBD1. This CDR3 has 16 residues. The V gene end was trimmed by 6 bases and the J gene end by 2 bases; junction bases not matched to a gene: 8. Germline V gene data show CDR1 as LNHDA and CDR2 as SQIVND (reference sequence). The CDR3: CASRRDRGSSNYGYTF. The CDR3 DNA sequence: TGTGCCAGTAGGAGGGACAGGGGGTCCTCCAACTATGGCTACACCTTC.

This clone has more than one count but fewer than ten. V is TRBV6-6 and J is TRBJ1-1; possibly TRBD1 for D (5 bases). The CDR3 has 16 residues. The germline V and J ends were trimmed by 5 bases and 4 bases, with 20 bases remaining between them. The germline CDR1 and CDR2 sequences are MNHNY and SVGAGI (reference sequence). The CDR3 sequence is CASSQSRGGGITEAFF. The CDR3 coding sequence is TGTGCCAGCAGTCAGTCAAGGGGAGGTGGTATCACTGAAGCTTTCTTT.

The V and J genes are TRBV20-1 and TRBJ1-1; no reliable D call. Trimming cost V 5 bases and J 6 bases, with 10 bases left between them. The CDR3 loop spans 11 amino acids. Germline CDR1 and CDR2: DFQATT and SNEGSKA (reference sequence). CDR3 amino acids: CSASDTPEAFF. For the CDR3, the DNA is TGCAGTGCTTCCGACACCCCTGAAGCTTTCTTT.

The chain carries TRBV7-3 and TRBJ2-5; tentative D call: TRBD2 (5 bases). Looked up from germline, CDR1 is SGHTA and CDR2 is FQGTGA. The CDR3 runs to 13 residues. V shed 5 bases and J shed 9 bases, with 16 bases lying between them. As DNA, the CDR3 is TGTGCCAGCAGCCCTACCGCCGGGGTTGCCCAGTACTTC. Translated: CASSPTAGVAQYF.

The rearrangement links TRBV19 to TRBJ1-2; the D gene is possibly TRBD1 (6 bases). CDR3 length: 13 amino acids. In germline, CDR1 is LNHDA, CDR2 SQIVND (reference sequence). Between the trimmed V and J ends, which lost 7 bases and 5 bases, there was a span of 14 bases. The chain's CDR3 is CASTPDSSYGYTF. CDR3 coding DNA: TGTGCCAGTACCCCGGACAGTTCTTATGGCTACACCTTC.

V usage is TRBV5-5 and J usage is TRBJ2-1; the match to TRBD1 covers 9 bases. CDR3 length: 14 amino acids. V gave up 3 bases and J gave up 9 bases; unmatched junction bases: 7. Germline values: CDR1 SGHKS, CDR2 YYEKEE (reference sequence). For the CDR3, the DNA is TGTGCCAGCAGCTCTGGGACAGGGTTCGGTGAGCAGTTCTTC. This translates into CASSSGTGFGEQFF.

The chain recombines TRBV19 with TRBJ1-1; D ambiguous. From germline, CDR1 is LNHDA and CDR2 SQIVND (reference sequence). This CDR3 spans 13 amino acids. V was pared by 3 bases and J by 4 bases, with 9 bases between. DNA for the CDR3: TGTGCCAGTAGTATTGGAGAGGGCACTGAAGCTTTCTTT. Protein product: CASSIGEGTEAFF.

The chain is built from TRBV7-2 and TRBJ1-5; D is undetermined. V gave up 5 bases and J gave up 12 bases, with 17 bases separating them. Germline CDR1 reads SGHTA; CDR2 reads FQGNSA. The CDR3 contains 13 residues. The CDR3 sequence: CASSPDGMERQHF. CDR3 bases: TGTGCCAGCAGCCCGGACGGGATGGAGCGCCAGCATTTT.

The CDR3 DNA is TGTGCCAGCAGCCAAGGGAGGGATCAGCCCCAGCATTTT. This encodes CASSQGRDQPQHF. V is TRBV4-2 and J is TRBJ1-5; D gene unclear. Trimming removed 1 base at V and 5 bases at J, with 6 bases between. Germline V gives CDR1 LGHNA, CDR2 YNFKEQ. This CDR3 has 13 amino acids.

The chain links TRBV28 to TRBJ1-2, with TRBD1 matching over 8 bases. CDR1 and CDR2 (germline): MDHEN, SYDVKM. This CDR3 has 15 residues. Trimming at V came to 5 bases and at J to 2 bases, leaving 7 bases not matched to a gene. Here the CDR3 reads CASSTGQGGNYGYTF. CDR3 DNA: TGTGCCAGCAGTACAGGACAGGGCGGGAACTATGGCTACACCTTC.

CDR3 in DNA: TGTGCCAGCAGCGTAGGAGGCACCATCACTGAAGCTTTCTTT. Encoded protein: CASSVGGTITEAFF. The chain has TRBV9 and TRBJ1-1; D is unresolved. Trimming shortened V by 0 bases and J by 4 bases, and 10 bases separated the two germline ends. This CDR3 has 14 residues. Germline V lookup: CDR1 SGDLS, CDR2 YYNGEE.

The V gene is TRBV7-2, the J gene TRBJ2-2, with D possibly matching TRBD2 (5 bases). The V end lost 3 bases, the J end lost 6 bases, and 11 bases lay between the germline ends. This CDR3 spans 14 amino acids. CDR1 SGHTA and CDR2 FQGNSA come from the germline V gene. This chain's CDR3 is CASSFQRTAGELFF. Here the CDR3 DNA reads TGTGCCAGCAGCTTTCAGCGGACGGCCGGGGAGCTGTTTTTT.

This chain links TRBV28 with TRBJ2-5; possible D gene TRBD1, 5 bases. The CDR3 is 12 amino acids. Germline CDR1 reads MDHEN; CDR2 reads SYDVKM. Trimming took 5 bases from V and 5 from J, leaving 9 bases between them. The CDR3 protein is CASSLQAETQYF. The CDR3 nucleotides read TGTGCCAGCAGTCTACAGGCGGAGACCCAGTACTTC.

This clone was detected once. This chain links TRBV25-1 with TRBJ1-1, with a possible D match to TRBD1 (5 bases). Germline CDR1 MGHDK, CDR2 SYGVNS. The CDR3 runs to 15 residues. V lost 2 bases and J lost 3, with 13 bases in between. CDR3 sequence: CASSERRGGDTEAFF. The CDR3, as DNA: TGTGCCAGCAGTGAAAGGAGGGGAGGGGACACTGAAGCTTTCTTT.

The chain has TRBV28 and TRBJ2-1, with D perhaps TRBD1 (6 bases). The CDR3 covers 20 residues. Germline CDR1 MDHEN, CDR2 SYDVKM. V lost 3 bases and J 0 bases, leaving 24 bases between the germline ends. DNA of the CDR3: TGTGCCAGCAGTTTGCTACCATTGCTGGGGGCATTGGGCTCCTACAATGAGCAGTTCTTC. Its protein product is CASSLLPLLGALGSYNEQFF. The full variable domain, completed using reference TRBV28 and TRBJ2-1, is DVKVTQSSRYLVKRTGEKVFLECVQDMDHENMFWYRQDPGLGLRLIYFSYDVKMKEKGDIPEGYSVSREKKERFSLILESASTNQTSMYLCASSLLPLLGALGSYNEQFFGPGTRLTVL.

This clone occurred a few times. CDR3 loop: CASSLRLANEQFF. Written as DNA, the CDR3 is TGTGCCAGCAGTTTACGACTAGCCAATGAGCAGTTCTTC. This chain joins TRBV27 and TRBJ2-1, with 7 bases matching TRBD2. Trimming at V came to 2 bases and at J to 6 bases, leaving 1 base not matched to a gene. The CDR3 is 13 residues long. Germline lookup yields CDR1 MNHEY and CDR2 SMNVEV (reference sequence).

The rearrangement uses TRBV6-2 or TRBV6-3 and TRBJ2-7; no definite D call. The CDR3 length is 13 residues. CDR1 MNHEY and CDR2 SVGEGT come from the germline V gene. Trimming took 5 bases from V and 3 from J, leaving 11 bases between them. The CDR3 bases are TGTGCCAGCAGTGATCTGAGTATCTACGAGCAGTACTTC. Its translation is CASSDLSIYEQYF.

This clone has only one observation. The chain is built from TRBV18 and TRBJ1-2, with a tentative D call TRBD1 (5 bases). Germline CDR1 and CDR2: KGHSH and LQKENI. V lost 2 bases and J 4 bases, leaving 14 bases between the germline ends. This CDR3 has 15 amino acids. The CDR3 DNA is TGTGCCAGCTCACCAGGAGGGGCAGGGAGCTATGGCTACACCTTC. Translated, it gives CASSPGGAGSYGYTF.

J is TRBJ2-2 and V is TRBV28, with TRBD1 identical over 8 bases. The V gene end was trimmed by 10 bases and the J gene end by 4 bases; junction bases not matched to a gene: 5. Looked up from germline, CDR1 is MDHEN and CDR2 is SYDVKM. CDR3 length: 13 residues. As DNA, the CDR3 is TGTGCCACCGGACAGGGTGGCACCGGGGAGCTGTTTTTT. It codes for CATGQGGTGELFF.

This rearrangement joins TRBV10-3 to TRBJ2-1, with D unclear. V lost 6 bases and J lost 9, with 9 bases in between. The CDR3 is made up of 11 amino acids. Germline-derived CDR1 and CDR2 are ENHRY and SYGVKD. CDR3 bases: TGTGCCATCAGCGATCGGGTTGAGCAGTTCTTC. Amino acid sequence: CAISDRVEQFF.

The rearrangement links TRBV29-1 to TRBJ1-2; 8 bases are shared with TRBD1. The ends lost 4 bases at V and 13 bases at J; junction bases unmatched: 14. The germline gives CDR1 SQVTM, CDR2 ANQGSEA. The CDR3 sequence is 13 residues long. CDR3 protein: CSVVNGVGQEGTF. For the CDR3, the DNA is TGCAGCGTTGTCAATGGAGTGGGACAGGAAGGCACCTTC.

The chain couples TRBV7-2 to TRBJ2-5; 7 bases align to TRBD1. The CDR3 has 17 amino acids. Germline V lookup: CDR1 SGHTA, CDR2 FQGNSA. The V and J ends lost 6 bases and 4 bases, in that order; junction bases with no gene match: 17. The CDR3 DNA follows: TGTGCCAGCAGATCGGCCGAGGGGGCTGGTACAAGAGAGACCCAGTACTTC. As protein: CASRSAEGAGTRETQYF. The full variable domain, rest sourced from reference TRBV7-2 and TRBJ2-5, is GAGVSQSPSNKVTEKGKDVELRCDPISGHTALYWYRQSLGQGLEFLIYFQGNSAPDKSGLPSDRFSAERTGGSVSTLTIQRTQQEDSAVYLCASRSAEGAGTRETQYFGPGTRLLVL.